This is a list of T cell receptor beta chains from one sample in a study of breast tumors, draining lymph nodes, adjacent tissues. One entry per CDR3 protein, called by TCRdb with MiXCR from the multiplex PCR reads. The repertoire holds about 180,000 distinct CDR3 sequences, approximately 33% seen once, with about 4% in the top ten. The sequencing sample was made of axillary lymph node tissue. Receptor source: a female donor with breast cancer. Some clones in this sample may be carry-over from other donors' samples. CDR3s include the opening cysteine and the closing phenylalanine or tryptophan. The D gene is left open where the match is weak. Some rows mark clone size as missing; the rest say once, few, many or name a class of expanded clone.

clone_size d_call j_call cdr3_length v_call cdr3_aa cdr3_nt
NA NA TRBJ2-2 15 TRBV3-1 CASSQGSGATGELFF TGTGCCAGCAGCCAGGGAAGCGGAGCGACCGGGGAGCTGTTTTTT
NA NA TRBJ1-6 15 TRBV27 CASSLVAGRNSPLHF TGTGCCAGCAGTTTAGTTGCAGGGCGTAATTCACCCCTCCACTTT
NA TRBD2 TRBJ2-2 16 TRBV20-1 CSARDRRLAGTGELFF TGCAGTGCTAGAGATCGTAGGTTAGCGGGTACAGGGGAGCTGTTTTTT
many NA TRBJ1-2 14 TRBV24-1 CATSDNRRGYGYTF TGTGCCACCAGTGACAATAGACGGGGCTATGGCTACACCTTC
few NA TRBJ2-1 15 TRBV6-5 CASSYSRLEANEQFF TGTGCCAGCAGTTACTCCAGACTAGAGGCCAATGAGCAGTTCTTC
few NA TRBJ2-6 18 TRBV29-1 CSVRGVPGLCSGANVLTF TGCAGCGTTCGGGGAGTCCCCGGGCTGTGCTCTGGGGCCAACGTCCTGACTTTC
NA NA TRBJ2-5 14 TRBV6-5 CASSHRPSQETQYF TGTGCCAGCAGTCATCGGCCGTCCCAAGAGACCCAGTACTTC
NA TRBD2 TRBJ2-1 19 TRBV20-1 CSARGAGLAATTRYNEQFF TGCAGTGCTAGAGGTGCGGGACTAGCGGCAACCACTCGTTACAATGAGCAGTTCTTC
NA TRBD2 TRBJ2-2 16 TRBV5-1 CASSLVERGGTGELFF TGCGCCAGCAGCTTGGTCGAGCGGGGGGGCACCGGGGAGCTGTTTTTT
many TRBD1 TRBJ1-5 15 TRBV12-3/TRBV12-4 CASSQTGGRNQPQHF TGTGCCAGCAGTCAGACAGGGGGACGCAATCAGCCCCAGCATTTT
many TRBD2 TRBJ2-5 16 TRBV4-2 CASSQVGTSKQETQYF TGTGCCAGCAGCCAAGTTGGGACTAGCAAGCAAGAGACCCAGTACTTC
many TRBD2 TRBJ2-7 18 TRBV20-1 CSASTGTSGGERYYEQYF TGCAGTGCTTCCACCGGGACTAGCGGGGGGGAACGGTACTACGAGCAGTACTTC
many NA TRBJ2-2 14 TRBV12-3/TRBV12-4 CASSWGPSTGELFF TGTGCCAGCAGTTGGGGACCCTCCACCGGGGAGCTGTTTTTT
NA NA TRBJ2-5 11 TRBV24-1 CATRARETQYF TGTGCCACCAGGGCGAGGGAGACCCAGTACTTC
NA NA TRBJ1-1 13 TRBV9 CASSSRESHLAFF TGTGCCAGCAGCTCCCGCGAGTCTCATCTAGCTTTCTTT
few TRBD2 TRBJ2-1 16 TRBV3-1 CASSQDQRGGHNEQFF TGTGCCAGCAGCCAAGATCAGCGGGGAGGACACAATGAGCAGTTCTTC
many TRBD2 TRBJ2-7 15 TRBV9 CASSVGAGGAYEQYF TGTGCCAGCAGCGTAGGGGCGGGGGGCGCCTACGAGCAGTACTTC
many NA TRBJ1-2 12 TRBV19 CASRDGDYGYTF TGTGCCAGCCGGGACGGGGATTATGGCTACACCTTC
many TRBD2 TRBJ2-1 16 TRBV20-1 CSARDRTSGRYNEQFF TGCAGTGCTAGAGACCGGACTAGCGGGAGATACAATGAGCAGTTCTTC
NA NA TRBJ2-2 13 TRBV4-2 CASSQDRAGELFF TGTGCCAGCAGCCAAGATCGGGCGGGGGAGCTGTTTTTT